This entry is about one TCR beta chain. Assay: immunoSEQ multiplex PCR; the TCRdb copy retains only in-frame clones and omits some. The sample carries about 23,000 clones, more than 70% recorded once. These data belong to a study of T cell changes during pregnancy in multiple sclerosis. The germline V gene has CDR1 SEHNR and CDR2 FQNEAQ (reference sequence). The CDR3 is made up of 17 amino acids. V was cut by 1 base and J by 3 bases, with 16 bases left in between. Material: CD8+ T cells from peripheral blood mononuclear cells, obtained before pregnancy. This chain joins TRBV7-9 and TRBJ2-1, with TRBD1 as a possible D gene (6 bases). This receptor was identified in a female donor with multiple sclerosis, enrolled in a pregnancy study. DNA of the CDR3: TGTGCCAGCAGCTTAGGGGAGAACAGGGAATTCTACAATGAGCAGTTCTTC. The encoded protein is CASSLGENREFYNEQFF.